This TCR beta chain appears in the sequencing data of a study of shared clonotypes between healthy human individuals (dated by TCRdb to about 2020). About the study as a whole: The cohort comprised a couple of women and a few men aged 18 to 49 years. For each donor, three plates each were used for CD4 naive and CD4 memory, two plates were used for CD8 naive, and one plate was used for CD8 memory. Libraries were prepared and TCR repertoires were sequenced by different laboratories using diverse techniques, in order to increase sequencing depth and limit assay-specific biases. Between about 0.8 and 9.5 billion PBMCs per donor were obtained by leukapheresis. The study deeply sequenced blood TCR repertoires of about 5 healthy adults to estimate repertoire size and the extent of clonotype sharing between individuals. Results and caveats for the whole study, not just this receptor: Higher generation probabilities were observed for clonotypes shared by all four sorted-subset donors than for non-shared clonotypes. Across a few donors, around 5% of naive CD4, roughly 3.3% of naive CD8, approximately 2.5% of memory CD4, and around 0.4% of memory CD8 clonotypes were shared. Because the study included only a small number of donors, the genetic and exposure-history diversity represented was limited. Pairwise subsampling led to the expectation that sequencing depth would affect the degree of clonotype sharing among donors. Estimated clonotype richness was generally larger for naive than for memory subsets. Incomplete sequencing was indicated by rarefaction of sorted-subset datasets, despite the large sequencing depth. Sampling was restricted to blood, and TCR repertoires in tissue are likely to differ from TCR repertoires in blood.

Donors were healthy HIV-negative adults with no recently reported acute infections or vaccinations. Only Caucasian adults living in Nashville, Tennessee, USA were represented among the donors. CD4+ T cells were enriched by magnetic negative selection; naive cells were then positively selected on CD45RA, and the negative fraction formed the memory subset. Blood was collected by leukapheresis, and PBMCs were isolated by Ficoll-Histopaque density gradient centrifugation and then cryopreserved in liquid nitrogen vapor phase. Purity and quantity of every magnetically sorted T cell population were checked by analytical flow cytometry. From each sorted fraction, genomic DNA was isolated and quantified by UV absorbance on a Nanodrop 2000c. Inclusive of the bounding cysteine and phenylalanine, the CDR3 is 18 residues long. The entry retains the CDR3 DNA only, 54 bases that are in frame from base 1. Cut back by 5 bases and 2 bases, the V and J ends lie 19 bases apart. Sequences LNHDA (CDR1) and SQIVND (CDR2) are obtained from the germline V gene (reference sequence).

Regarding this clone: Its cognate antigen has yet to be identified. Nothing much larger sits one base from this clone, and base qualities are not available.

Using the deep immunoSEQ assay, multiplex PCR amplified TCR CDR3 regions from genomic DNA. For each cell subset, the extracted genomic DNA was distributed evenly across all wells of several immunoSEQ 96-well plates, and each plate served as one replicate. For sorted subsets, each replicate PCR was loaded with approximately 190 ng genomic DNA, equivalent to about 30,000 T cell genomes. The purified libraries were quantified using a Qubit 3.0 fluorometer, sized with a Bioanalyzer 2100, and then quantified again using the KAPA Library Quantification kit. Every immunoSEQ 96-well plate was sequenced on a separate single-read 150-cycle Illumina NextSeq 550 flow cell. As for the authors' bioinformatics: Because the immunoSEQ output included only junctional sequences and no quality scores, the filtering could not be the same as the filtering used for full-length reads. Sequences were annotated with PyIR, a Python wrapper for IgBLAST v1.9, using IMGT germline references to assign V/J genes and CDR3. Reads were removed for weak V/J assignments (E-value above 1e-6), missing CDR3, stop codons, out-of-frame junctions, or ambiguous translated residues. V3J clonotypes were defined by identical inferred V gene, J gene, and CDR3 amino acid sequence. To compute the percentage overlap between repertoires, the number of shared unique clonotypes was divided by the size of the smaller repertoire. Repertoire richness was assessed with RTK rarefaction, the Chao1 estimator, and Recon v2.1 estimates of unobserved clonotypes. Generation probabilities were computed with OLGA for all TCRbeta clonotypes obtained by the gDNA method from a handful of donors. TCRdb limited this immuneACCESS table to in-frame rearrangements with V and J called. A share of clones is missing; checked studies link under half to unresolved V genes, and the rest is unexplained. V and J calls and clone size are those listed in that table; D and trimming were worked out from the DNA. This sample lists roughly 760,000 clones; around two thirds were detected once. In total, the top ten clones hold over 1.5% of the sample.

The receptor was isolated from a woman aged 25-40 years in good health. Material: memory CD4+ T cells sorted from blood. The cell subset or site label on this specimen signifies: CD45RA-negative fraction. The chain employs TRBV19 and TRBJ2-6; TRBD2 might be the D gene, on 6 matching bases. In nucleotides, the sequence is TGTGCCAGTAGTTCCTACCGGGAGCAGGTTGCTGGGGCCAACGTCCTGACTTTC. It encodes CASSSYREQVAGANVLTF.